This T cell receptor (beta chain) came from a study of lymphopenia after photon versus proton radiotherapy. Per the germline V gene, CDR1 is SQVTM and CDR2 is ANQGSEA. The length of the CDR3 is 13 residues. V was clipped by 8 bases and J by 2 bases, with 14 bases between them. This table comes from immunoSEQ multiplex PCR, and its TCRdb copy is limited to in-frame clones, with some not included. This table holds some 70,000 clones, over 70% found once. V usage is TRBV29-1 and J usage is TRBJ2-3, with D perhaps TRBD2 (5 bases). Specimen: peripheral blood, collected from a patient treated with proton-based radiotherapy. The clonotype comes from a man of 80 years or more with esophageal cancer. The CDR3 protein is CSTFGSYTDTQYF. DNA for the CDR3: TGCAGCACATTTGGGAGCTACACAGATACGCAGTATTTT.